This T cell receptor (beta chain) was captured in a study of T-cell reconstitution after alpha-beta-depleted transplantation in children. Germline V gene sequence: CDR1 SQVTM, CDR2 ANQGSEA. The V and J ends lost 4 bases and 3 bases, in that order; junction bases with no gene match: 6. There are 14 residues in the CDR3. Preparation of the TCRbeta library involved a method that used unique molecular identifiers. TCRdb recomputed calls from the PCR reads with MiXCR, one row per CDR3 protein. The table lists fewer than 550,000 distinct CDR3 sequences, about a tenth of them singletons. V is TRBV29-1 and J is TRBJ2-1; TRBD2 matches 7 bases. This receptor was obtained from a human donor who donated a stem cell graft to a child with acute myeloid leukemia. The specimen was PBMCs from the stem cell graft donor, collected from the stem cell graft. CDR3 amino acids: CSVVGGGDYNEQFF. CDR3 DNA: TGCAGCGTTGTTGGTGGGGGGGACTACAATGAGCAGTTCTTC.